Listed below are T cell receptor beta chains from one sample, sequenced in a study of neurological immune-mediated disorders. TCRdb called the 5' RACE reads again in MiXCR, with one record for every CDR3 protein. This table holds tens of thousands of distinct CDR3 sequences, about 6% found once. The sequenced material came from CD4+ T cells from blood. The receptors here all came from a woman aged 40 to 49 in good health. CDR3s include the opening cysteine and the closing phenylalanine or tryptophan. D genes are given only for firm matches. Part of the rows lack a size; the others show once, few, many or a class for expanded clones.

D	J	size	V	length	DNA	CDR3
.	TRBJ1-3	many	TRBV6-5	13	TGTGCCAGCCAGACAATCTCTGGAAACACCATATATTTT	CASQTISGNTIYF
.	TRBJ1-5	many	TRBV5-1	13	TGCGCCAGCAGCTTGGGTCTGGATCAGCCCCAGCATTTT	CASSLGLDQPQHF
.	TRBJ2-7	many	TRBV7-9	13	TGTGCCAGCAGCTTAGTAGGTGGTTACGAGCAGTACTTC	CASSLVGGYEQYF
.	TRBJ2-7	many	TRBV5-1	13	TGCGCCAGCAGCGTGCAAAGCTCCTACGAGCAGTACTTC	CASSVQSSYEQYF
TRBD2	TRBJ2-7	many	TRBV7-6	15	TGTGCCAGCAGCGTTGCTAGCGGGCTATCCTACGAGCAGTACTTC	CASSVASGLSYEQYF
.	TRBJ1-5	many	TRBV5-6	14	TGTGCCAGCAGCTTGGGGAAGGGGTATCAGCCCCAGCATTTT	CASSLGKGYQPQHF
.	TRBJ2-7	many	TRBV7-2	14	TGTGCCAGCAGCTTAGCCGGGCCACCCTACGAGCAGTACTTC	CASSLAGPPYEQYF
TRBD2	TRBJ2-2	many	TRBV28	16	TGTGCCAGCAGCCCGATCCGGGCCGGGGGGGCCGGGGAGCTGTTTTTT	CASSPIRAGGAGELFF
.	TRBJ1-2	many	TRBV12-3/TRBV12-4	12	TGTGCCAGCAGGGGCCGGGGCTATGGCTACACCTTC	CASRGRGYGYTF
.	TRBJ2-5	many	TRBV6-2/TRBV6-3	11	TGTGCCAGCGGCTGGGGAGAGACCCAGTACTTC	CASGWGETQYF
.	TRBJ2-1	many	TRBV7-6	18	TGTGCCAGCAGCCGCCCCTCTAGGGGGGAGGGACAATACAATGAGCAGTTCTTC	CASSRPSRGEGQYNEQFF
TRBD2	TRBJ2-3	few	TRBV5-1	18	TGCGCCAGCAGCTTGGGATTTATAATGACTAGCGGAAAAGATACGCAGTATTTT	CASSLGFIMTSGKDTQYF
TRBD2	TRBJ2-7	many	TRBV20-1	13	TGCAGTGCTAGTTCCAGCGGGAGTTACGAGCAGTACTTC	CSASSSGSYEQYF
.	TRBJ2-3	many	TRBV5-1	12	TGCGCCAGCAGCTTGCCTAGCGCGAATAGGTATTTT	CASSLPSANRYF
TRBD2	TRBJ2-7	many	TRBV5-4	20	TGTGCCAGCAGCTCAGAGGGAAGAGTAGCGGGTCGCCGGGGCACCTACGAGCAGTACTTC	CASSSEGRVAGRRGTYEQYF
.	TRBJ2-1	many	TRBV29-1	14	TGCAGCGTTGCCCCCTCCAAAGGGAGCAATGAGCAGTTCTTC	CSVAPSKGSNEQFF
.	TRBJ2-2	medium-sized	TRBV20-1	14	TGCAGTGCGCCCCGGGACACCCGAAACGGGGAGCTGTTTTTT	CSAPRDTRNGELFF
.	TRBJ2-2	many	TRBV25-1	15	TGTGCCAGCAGTGCACTTAAGGGCTACACCGGGGAGCTGTTTTTT	CASSALKGYTGELFF
TRBD2	TRBJ2-7	many	TRBV3-1	15	TGTGCCAGCAGCCTGGGGGCCAGCGGGAGCAACGAGCAGTACTTC	CASSLGASGSNEQYF
.	TRBJ1-6	many	TRBV20-1	16	TGCAGTGCCAGGGAGGACCAAAGGTCCTATAATTCACCCCTCCACTTT	CSAREDQRSYNSPLHF
TRBD1	TRBJ2-7	many	TRBV6-5	14	TGTGCCAGCACCCCGGGACAGCTAAGCTACGAGCAGTACTTC	CASTPGQLSYEQYF
TRBD1	TRBJ1-1	many	TRBV10-2	15	TGCGCCAGCAGTGAGTTACTGGGACAGGGAGCTGAAGCTTTCTTT	CASSELLGQGAEAFF
TRBD2	TRBJ2-1	many	TRBV20-1	15	TGCAGTGCTCTCTCGGGACTAGCGGGATCCTATGAGCAGTTCTTC	CSALSGLAGSYEQFF
TRBD1	TRBJ2-7	many	TRBV20-1	14	TGCAGTGCTAGAGATCGCGTACCAGGGGGCGAGCAGTACTTC	CSARDRVPGGEQYF
TRBD2	TRBJ2-3	many	TRBV7-2	19	TGTGCCAGCAGCTTAGCTAGCAGGATGACTAGCGGGAGTAGAGATACGCAGTATTTT	CASSLASRMTSGSRDTQYF
.	TRBJ2-3	many	TRBV6-5	12	TGTGCCAGCAGTTCTCAGGCAGATACGCAGTATTTT	CASSSQADTQYF
.	TRBJ2-5	many	TRBV6-6	14	TGTGCCAGCGGGGACTTGGGGTGGGAAGAGACCCAGTACTTC	CASGDLGWEETQYF
.	TRBJ2-5	many	TRBV20-1	14	TGCAGTGCTAGAGATGGCGGGAGAGGGGGGACCCAGTACTTC	CSARDGGRGGTQYF
.	TRBJ1-1	many	TRBV6-1	14	TGTGCCAGCAGTGCTGATCAGGGATACACTGAAGCTTTCTTT	CASSADQGYTEAFF
TRBD2	TRBJ2-2	.	TRBV7-6	16	TGTGCCAGCAGGTTGACTAGCGTGTCGAACACCGGGGACCTGTTTTTT	CASRLTSVSNTGDLFF
.	TRBJ2-2	many	TRBV29-1	11	TGCAGCGCCGGGCGAGCCGGGGAGCTGTTTTTT	CSAGRAGELFF
TRBD1	TRBJ2-7	many	TRBV20-1	14	TGCAGTGCTAGAGGACGGACAGGGGCCTACGAGCAGTACTTC	CSARGRTGAYEQYF
TRBD2	TRBJ2-5	many	TRBV3-1	15	TGTGCCAGCAGCCAGCGGCGGGGGAACCGGGAGACCCAGTACTTC	CASSQRRGNRETQYF
TRBD2	TRBJ2-7	many	TRBV13	16	TGTGCCAGCAGCCCTGCTTGGACTAGCGGGAGTGACGAGCAGTACTTC	CASSPAWTSGSDEQYF
TRBD2	TRBJ2-1	many	TRBV5-1	15	TGCGCCAGCAGCTTGGGACTAGCGGGAGTAGATGAGCAGTTCTTC	CASSLGLAGVDEQFF
TRBD1	TRBJ2-3	many	TRBV10-3	15	TGTGCCATCAGTGAAGACAGGGGTTTCGCAGATACGCAGTATTTT	CAISEDRGFADTQYF
TRBD2	TRBJ2-5	many	TRBV28	15	TGTGCCTCATCTACCCCAGTGGCCGGGGGGAAGACCCAGTACTTC	CASSTPVAGGKTQYF
TRBD2	TRBJ2-5	many	TRBV7-7	16	TGTGCTAGCAGCATCGGACTAGCGGGAGGTCGGGAGACCCAGTACTTC	CASSIGLAGGRETQYF
.	TRBJ2-3	many	TRBV20-1	15	TGCAGTGCTAGAGATCTGGGGGTGGGAACAGATACGCAGTATTTT	CSARDLGVGTDTQYF
.	TRBJ1-1	many	TRBV5-1	15	TGCGCCAGCAGCCAAGTAACAGGCATGAACACTGAAGCTTTCTTT	CASSQVTGMNTEAFF
.	TRBJ2-5	many	TRBV7-2	14	TGTGCCAGCAGCTTGGACCCAAGGGTAGAGACCCAGTACTTC	CASSLDPRVETQYF
TRBD2	TRBJ2-1	many	TRBV12-3/TRBV12-4	18	TGTGCCAGCCATTCATTTTCGTTGGGCGGGAGGGCCTATAATGAGCAGTTCTTC	CASHSFSLGGRAYNEQFF
TRBD2	TRBJ2-7	many	TRBV5-1	17	TGCGCCAGCAGCCCGGGACTAGCGGGAGGGCCCGGGTACGAGCAGTACTTC	CASSPGLAGGPGYEQYF
.	TRBJ2-3	few	TRBV27	14	TGTGCCAGCAGTTTTGGTAGCCCGAAAGATACGCAGTATTTT	CASSFGSPKDTQYF
TRBD2	TRBJ2-7	many	TRBV6-5	13	TGTGCCAGCAGTACGGGACTAGCGATCGAGCAGTACTTC	CASSTGLAIEQYF
.	TRBJ2-2	.	TRBV7-2	13	TGTGCCAGCAGCTTAGAGGGGACCGGGGAGCTGTTTTTT	CASSLEGTGELFF
.	TRBJ2-6	many	TRBV6-5	15	TGTGCCACCCAGCGACTCCGTACTGGGGCCAACGTCCTGACTTTC	CATQRLRTGANVLTF
.	TRBJ2-3	many	TRBV5-1	17	TGCGCCAGCAGCCACCAGGGTACAGGGCGGGGTACAGATACGCAGTATTTT	CASSHQGTGRGTDTQYF
.	TRBJ2-2	many	TRBV5-6	15	TGTGCCAGCAGCTTGGGGAGGTTGAACACCGGGGAGCTGTTTTTT	CASSLGRLNTGELFF
.	TRBJ1-3	many	TRBV5-1	16	TGCGCCAGCAGCTCCCTGACAGGCGGCTCTGGAAACACCATATATTTT	CASSSLTGGSGNTIYF